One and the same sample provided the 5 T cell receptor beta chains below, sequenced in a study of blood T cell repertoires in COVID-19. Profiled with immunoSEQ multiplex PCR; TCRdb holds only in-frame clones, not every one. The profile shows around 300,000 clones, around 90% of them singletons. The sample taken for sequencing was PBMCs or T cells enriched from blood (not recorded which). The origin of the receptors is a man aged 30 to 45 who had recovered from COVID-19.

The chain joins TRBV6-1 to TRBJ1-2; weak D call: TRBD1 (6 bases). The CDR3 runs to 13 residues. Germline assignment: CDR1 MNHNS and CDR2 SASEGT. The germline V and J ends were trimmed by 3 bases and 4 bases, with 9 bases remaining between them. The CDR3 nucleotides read TGTGCCAGCAGTGATACAGGGATCTATGGCTACACCTTC. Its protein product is CASSDTGIYGYTF.

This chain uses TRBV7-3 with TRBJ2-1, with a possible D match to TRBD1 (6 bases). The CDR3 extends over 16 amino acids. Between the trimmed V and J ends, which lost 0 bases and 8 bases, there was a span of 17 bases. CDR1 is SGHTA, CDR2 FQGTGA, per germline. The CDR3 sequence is CASSLTPGQGRDEQFF. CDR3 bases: TGTGCCAGCAGCTTAACACCGGGGCAGGGGCGGGATGAGCAGTTCTTC. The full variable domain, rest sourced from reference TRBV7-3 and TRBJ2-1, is GAGVSQTPSNKVTEKGKYVELRCDPISGHTALYWYRQSLGQGPEFLIYFQGTGAADDSGLPNDRFFAVRPEGSVSTLKIQRTERGDSAVYLCASSLTPGQGRDEQFFGPGTRLTVL.

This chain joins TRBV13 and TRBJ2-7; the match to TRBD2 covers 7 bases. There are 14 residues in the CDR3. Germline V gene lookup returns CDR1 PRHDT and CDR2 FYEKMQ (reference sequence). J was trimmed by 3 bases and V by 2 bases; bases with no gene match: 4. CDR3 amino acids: CASSLWEGVYEQYF. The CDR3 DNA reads TGTGCCAGCAGCTTATGGGAGGGAGTCTACGAGCAGTACTTC.

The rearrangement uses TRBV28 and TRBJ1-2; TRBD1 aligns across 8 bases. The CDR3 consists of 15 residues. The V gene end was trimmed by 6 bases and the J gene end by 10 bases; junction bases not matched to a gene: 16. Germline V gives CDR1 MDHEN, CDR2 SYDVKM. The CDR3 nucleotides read TGTGCCAGCAGCCCGTTCGGACAGGGTATCTTTCCCTACACCTTC. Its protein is CASSPFGQGIFPYTF.

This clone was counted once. The DNA for the CDR3 is TGTGCCAGTAGTATACTAGGGACAGGGAAGGGCTATGGCTACACCTTC. Its translation is CASSILGTGKGYGYTF. The chain is built from TRBV19 and TRBJ1-2; 9 positions match TRBD1. Germline CDR1 and CDR2: LNHDA and SQIVND (reference sequence). J lost 4 bases, V lost 2 bases, and 8 bases had no gene match. The CDR3 spans 16 residues.